The present entry profiles one TCR beta chain with its context. This clonotype was found many times. Its antigen is currently not known. The input lacks base qualities; no much larger clone sits a single base away. Libraries were constructed by PCR. Sequencing used an Illumina HiSeq 2500. TCR library preparation used molecular barcoding, with unique molecular identifiers applied to normalize quantification of the TCRbeta repertoire. Through fastp at Q25 and MiXCR, TCRdb rebuilt clones from the public reads, retaining in-frame beta chains. For every CDR3 protein sequence, its rows merge into one entry that carries the most common genes and DNA. Across this sample there are under 450,000 distinct CDR3 sequences, with more than 10% seen only once. About 4% of the sample goes to the ten largest clones. The source of the sample is a study of T-cell reconstitution after alpha-beta-depleted transplantation in children (dated by TCRdb to the mid-2010s). The study in broad terms: Using TCR repertoire profiling, the study quantitatively followed how T-cell immune reconstitution unfolded in children after TCRalphabeta/CD19-depleted allogeneic hematopoietic cell transplantation.

This clonotype was obtained from a human donor who donated a stem cell graft to a child with Fanconi anemia. Material: PBMCs, obtained from the stem cell graft.

The sequence in DNA is TGCGCCAGCAGCGTTGGAGGCGATTACGAGCAGTACTTC. It encodes CASSVGGDYEQYF. The chain is made from TRBV5-1 and TRBJ2-7, with TRBD2 tentatively as D gene (5 bases match). The germline V gene yields SGHRS for CDR1 and YFSETQ for CDR2. Spanning cysteine to phenylalanine, the CDR3 consists of 13 amino acids. The DNA shown is the 39-base CDR3, in frame from base 1. V is pared back by 4 bases and J by 4 bases, with 12 bases lying between the germline termini.